Below, 21 T cell receptor beta chains from the same sample are listed, as sequenced in a study of cytomegalovirus exposure and HLA in healthy donors. Produced via immunoSEQ multiplex PCR; TCRdb's table is partial and in-frame only. This table has 250,000 to 400,000 clones, roughly 87% appearing once. The sample taken for sequencing was PBMCs. Every receptor here comes from a man aged 25-40 years in good health and CMV-seronegative.

The chain joins TRBV7-2 to TRBJ2-5, with D perhaps matching TRBD1 (6 bases). The V and J ends lost 5 bases and 5 bases respectively, with 18 bases between them. The CDR3 is 15 residues long. Germline loops: CDR1 SGHTA, CDR2 FQGNSA. The CDR3 sequence is CASSPSSGARETQYF. DNA of the CDR3: TGTGCCAGCAGCCCAAGTTCAGGGGCCCGTGAGACCCAGTACTTC.

J is TRBJ2-3 and V is TRBV10-3, with a tentative D call TRBD1 (5 bases). The germline CDR1 and CDR2 sequences are ENHRY and SYGVKD. The CDR3 length is 16 residues. V lost 4 bases, J lost 4 bases, and 18 bases lay in between. CDR3 nucleotides: TGTGCCATCAGTGGGGCGACAGTAACGGGCGCAGATACGCAGTATTTT. Translated, it gives CAISGATVTGADTQYF.

The chain employs TRBV19 and TRBJ1-2; 9 nucleotides line up with TRBD1. The junction had 10 bases not matched to a gene; V was cut back by 7 bases and J by 4 bases. This CDR3 is 15 amino acids long. Germline V gene lookup returns CDR1 LNHDA and CDR2 SQIVND (reference sequence). The CDR3 coding sequence is TGTGCCAGTAATTTGTCTGGACAGGGGATCTATGGCTACACCTTC. Its protein product is CASNLSGQGIYGYTF.

This clone was seen just once. This sequence joins TRBV1 and TRBJ2-2; TRBD2 was called by the table and not checked on the DNA. TRBV1 is a known pseudogene. The CDR3 totals 18 residues. CDR3 bases: TGCACCAGCAGCCTAGAGCCGAGCGGGGGGGCCGGTATCGGGGAGCTGTTTTTT. The encoded protein is CTSSLEPSGGAGIGELFF.

This chain connects TRBV6-5 to TRBJ1-3; 7 bases line up with TRBD1. V was pared by 5 bases and J by 7 bases, with 8 bases of the junction left unmatched. The CDR3 is made up of 14 amino acids. The germline V gene encodes CDR1 MNHEY and CDR2 SVGAGI. In DNA, the CDR3 is TGTGCCAGCAGTCGACAGGGACGCGCGAACACCATATATTTT. Protein product: CASSRQGRANTIYF.

This clone was observed a handful of times. Other DNA sequences in the sample encode the same CDR3. The chain links TRBV9 to TRBJ1-5, with 8 positions matching TRBD1. CDR1 SGDLS and CDR2 YYNGEE come from the germline V gene. This CDR3 comprises 15 residues. The J segment lost 2 bases and the V segment lost 2 bases, leaving 3 bases of the junction unmatched. The CDR3 nucleotides read TGTGCCAGCAGCGTTGGACAGGGTGGCAATCAGCCCCAGCATTTT. It encodes CASSVGQGGNQPQHF.

The chain has TRBV5-6 and TRBJ2-5, with TRBD2 matching over 8 bases. This CDR3 is built from 16 residues. Germline V gene sequence: CDR1 SGHDT, CDR2 YYEEEE. The V segment lost 3 bases and the J segment 5 bases; nucleotides outside the gene matches: 12. Here the CDR3 reads CASSSLIAGRLETQYF. CDR3 coding DNA: TGTGCCAGCAGCTCCCTTATAGCGGGGAGGTTGGAGACCCAGTACTTC.

This chain's CDR3 is CASSLFWPGNIQYF. DNA for the CDR3: TGTGCCAGCAGTTTATTCTGGCCGGGAAACATTCAGTACTTC. The chain uses TRBV27 and TRBJ2-4; D gene unclear. The CDR3 runs to 14 residues. V lost 1 base, J lost 6 bases, and 10 bases lay in between. Germline loops: CDR1 MNHEY, CDR2 SMNVEV (reference sequence).

This clone is a singleton in its sample. The CDR3 DNA follows: TGTGCCAGCTCACCAGGGAGGCTTGGCTACACCTTC. Translation gives CASSPGRLGYTF. This sequence joins TRBV18 and TRBJ1-2; D is ambiguous. The germline V gene encodes CDR1 KGHSH and CDR2 LQKENI. CDR3 length: 12 residues. The V end lost 2 bases, the J end lost 7 bases, and 8 bases lay between the germline ends. The full variable domain, its missing parts supplied by reference TRBV18 and TRBJ1-2, is NAGVMQNPRHLVRRRGQEARLRCSPMKGHSHVYWYRQLPEEGLKFMVYLQKENIIDESGMPKERFSAEFPKEGPSILRIQQVVRGDSAAYFCASSPGRLGYTFGSGTRLTVV.

This clone was observed a single time. The chain links TRBV4-1 to TRBJ1-1, with D possibly being TRBD1 (5 bases). The CDR3 consists of 14 residues. The germline V gene has CDR1 MGHRA and CDR2 YSYEKL. The V end lost 2 bases, the J end lost 4 bases, and 11 bases lay between the germline ends. The CDR3 DNA is TGCGCCAGCAGCCAACAGGGAATGGGCACTGAAGCTTTCTTT. This gives the protein CASSQQGMGTEAFF.

The chain carries TRBV6-1 and TRBJ2-7; 8 positions agree with TRBD1. This CDR3 is 13 amino acids long. Germline V gene sequence: CDR1 MNHNS, CDR2 SASEGT. V shed 5 bases, J shed 5 bases, and the junction held 5 bases outside the gene matches. The CDR3 DNA is TGTGCCAGCAGTTGGACAGGGAGCCACGAGCAGTACTTC. Translating gives CASSWTGSHEQYF.

The chain uses TRBV7-9 and TRBJ1-5, with D perhaps matching TRBD1 (6 bases). V was pared by 5 bases and J by 4 bases, with 12 bases between. The CDR3 extends over 14 amino acids. Germline V gene sequence: CDR1 SEHNR, CDR2 FQNEAQ (reference sequence). CDR3 loop: CASSNSGENQPQHF. CDR3 DNA sequence: TGTGCCAGCAGCAATTCAGGGGAAAATCAGCCCCAGCATTTT.

This clone was seen a handful of times. CDR3 in amino acids: CASSIDGDRGNEQYF. For the CDR3, the DNA is TGTGCCAGTAGTATAGACGGAGACAGGGGTAACGAGCAGTACTTC. This sequence joins TRBV19 and TRBJ2-7; 8 bases agree with TRBD1. V lost 0 bases and J lost 5; bases outside the gene matches: 6. Germline V lookup: CDR1 LNHDA, CDR2 SQIVND (reference sequence). This CDR3 contains 15 residues.

This clone was observed a few times. This sample also contains other DNA sequences that code for the same CDR3. The V and J genes are TRBV5-1 and TRBJ1-5; 7 bases agree with TRBD1. The junction had 3 bases not matched to a gene; V was cut back by 4 bases and J by 2 bases. In germline, CDR1 is SGHRS, CDR2 YFSETQ. The CDR3 length is 14 residues. The CDR3 reads CASSTGQGNQPQHF. The CDR3 bases are TGCGCCAGCAGCACCGGACAGGGCAATCAGCCCCAGCATTTT.

V is TRBV18 and J is TRBJ1-5; 9 bases align to TRBD1. The CDR3 length is 14 residues. Germline V CDR1 and CDR2: KGHSH, LQKENI. The V segment lost 4 bases and the J segment 6 bases; nucleotides outside the gene matches: 4. The CDR3 loop reads CASSLDRGVQPQHF. The CDR3 DNA reads TGTGCCAGCTCACTTGACAGGGGGGTTCAGCCCCAGCATTTT.

The rearrangement joins TRBV4-2 to TRBJ2-1; TRBD1 might be the D (5 bases). The ends were cut back, 2 bases at V and 0 bases at J, with 11 bases in the middle. Looked up from germline, CDR1 is LGHNA and CDR2 is YNFKEQ. The CDR3 consists of 16 residues. The CDR3 bases are TGTGCCAGCAGCCAAATGTCAGGGAACTCCTACAATGAGCAGTTCTTC. This gives the protein CASSQMSGNSYNEQFF.

This rearrangement joins TRBV9 to TRBJ2-5, with TRBD2 identical over 10 bases. The junction had 3 bases not matched to a gene; V was cut back by 2 bases and J by 5 bases. This CDR3 region has 14 residues. Germline V CDR1 and CDR2: SGDLS, YYNGEE. The CDR3 protein is CASSVRAGGETQYF. The CDR3 DNA reads TGTGCCAGCAGCGTCCGAGCGGGGGGGGAGACCCAGTACTTC.

V gene TRBV5-1 combines with J gene TRBJ2-7, with D perhaps matching TRBD2 (5 bases). The CDR3 consists of 15 residues. CDR1 and CDR2 from the germline V gene are SGHRS and YFSETQ. V lost 0 bases and J 5 bases, leaving 15 bases between the germline ends. DNA of the CDR3: TGCGCCAGCAGCTTGGCCGATCCGGGAATCAACGAGCAGTACTTC. Translated: CASSLADPGINEQYF.

The V and J genes are TRBV6-5 and TRBJ2-7; TRBD1 agrees at 8 bases. CDR3 length equals 15 residues. The germline V gene has CDR1 MNHEY and CDR2 SVGAGI. V lost 4 bases, J lost 2 bases, and 7 bases stayed unmatched. CDR3 region: CASSSGTGAAYEQYF. CDR3 coding DNA: TGTGCCAGCAGTTCAGGGACAGGTGCCGCCTACGAGCAGTACTTC.

The chain links TRBV4-1 to TRBJ1-4; D ambiguous. The CDR3 has 15 residues. The V gene's germline CDR1 is MGHRA and CDR2 YSYEKL. Trimming took off 5 bases at V and 7 bases at J, with 17 bases between the two ends. CDR3 sequence reads: CASSKRMNVGEKLFF. The CDR3 nucleotides are TGCGCCAGCAGCAAAAGAATGAATGTCGGTGAAAAACTGTTTTTT.

The chain combines TRBV5-1 with TRBJ1-6, with 8 positions matching TRBD1. J gave up 7 bases and V 1 base, and 4 bases lay outside the gene matches. The CDR3 runs 15 residues. Germline-derived CDR1 and CDR2 are SGHRS and YFSETQ. CDR3 nucleotides: TGCGCCAGCAGCTTGATTACAGGGGGAAATTCACCCCTCCACTTT. It specifies CASSLITGGNSPLHF.